Below, 14 T cell receptor beta chains from the same sample are listed, as sequenced in a study of vaccination and CD4 T cells after COVID-19. Treatment described: roughly ten-day PBMC culture with coronavirus spike peptide pools or control peptides (ViraFEST assay). The Oncomine TCR Beta short-read assay was what sequenced the DNA obtained from cultured CD4+ T cells. A single record per CDR3 protein comes from TCRdb applying MiXCR to the PCR reads. The sample lists about 12,000 distinct CDR3 sequences; approximately 60% were seen once. The antigens of these receptors remain unknown. Sequenced material: CD4+ T cells from blood, cultured in vitro. The receptor set was obtained from a human donor who had recovered from COVID-19.

The chain carries TRBV30 and TRBJ2-1; D ambiguous. Trimming removed 8 bases from V and 2 bases from J, with 4 bases in between. The CDR3 extends over 10 amino acids. The germline V gene has CDR1 GTSNPN and CDR2 SVGIG (reference sequence). Written as DNA, the CDR3 is TGTGCCCGCACCTACAATGAGCAGTTCTTC. It translates to CARTYNEQFF.

This clonotype was counted a few times. The genes are TRBV6-5 and TRBJ1-5, with D uncertain. V was pared by 4 bases and J by 2 bases, with 6 bases between. There are 13 residues in the CDR3. The germline V gene encodes CDR1 MNHEY and CDR2 SVGAGI. In DNA, the CDR3 is TGTGCCAGCAGTTTCGGGGGCAATCAGCCCCAGCATTTT. Translation gives CASSFGGNQPQHF.

This rearrangement joins TRBV2 to TRBJ2-1; 8 nucleotides align to TRBD2. CDR3 length: 15 residues. CDR1 is SNHLY, CDR2 FYNNEI, per germline. Trimming cost V 3 bases and J 6 bases; bases outside gene matches: 7. As DNA, the CDR3 is TGTGCCAGCAGTGAGGAGGGACTAGTCGTCAATGAGCAGTTCTTC. As protein: CASSEEGLVVNEQFF.

This sequence joins TRBV18 and TRBJ1-2, with D possibly TRBD1 on 5 matching bases. Germline CDR1 is KGHSH and CDR2 is LQKENI. The CDR3 length is 14 residues. Trimming took 3 bases from V and 5 from J, leaving 13 bases between them. In DNA, the CDR3 is TGTGCCAGCTCACCTCAGGGAGGCACATATGGCTACACCTTC. It encodes CASSPQGGTYGYTF. The full variable domain, its missing parts supplied by reference TRBV18 and TRBJ1-2, is NAGVMQNPRHLVRRRGQEARLRCSPMKGHSHVYWYRQLPEEGLKFMVYLQKENIIDESGMPKERFSAEFPKEGPSILRIQQVVRGDSAAYFCASSPQGGTYGYTFGSGTRLTVV.

The chain employs TRBV21-1 and TRBJ1-1. TRBV21-1 is annotated as a pseudogene. This CDR3 contains 15 residues. CDR3 protein: CASSNVRDLNTEAFF. In DNA form, the CDR3 reads TGTGCCAGCAGCAATGTGAGGGATTTGAACACTGAAGCTTTCTTT.

The genes are TRBV2 and TRBJ1-2; possibly TRBD1 for D (6 bases). The germline V and J ends were trimmed by 6 bases and 5 bases, with 13 bases remaining between them. Germline-derived CDR1 and CDR2 are SNHLY and FYNNEI. The CDR3 covers 13 residues. The CDR3 region has the DNA TGTGCCAGCAGAGTAATTCAGGGGTATGGCTACACCTTC. Protein sequence: CASRVIQGYGYTF.

The chain couples TRBV7-3 to TRBJ2-2, with D unclear. CDR1 and CDR2 from the germline V gene are SGHTA and FQGTGA. V lost 8 bases, J lost 2 bases, and 12 bases lay in between. The CDR3 has 14 residues. CDR3 nucleotides: TGTGCCAGCTCCCCAGCTTTCAACACCGGGGAGCTGTTTTTT. It encodes CASSPAFNTGELFF.

The J gene is TRBJ1-6, the V gene TRBV30; D is unresolved. This CDR3 contains 13 residues. Germline-derived CDR1 and CDR2 are GTSNPN and SVGIG (reference sequence). With 3 bases removed from V and 7 bases from J, the gap between germline ends came to 10 bases. The CDR3, as DNA: TGTGCCTGGAGCTTGCGGGAGAATTCACCCCTCCACTTT. Translation: CAWSLRENSPLHF. Variable domain in full (rest from reference TRBV30 and TRBJ1-6): SQTIHQWPATLVQPVGSPLSLECTVEGTSNPNLYWYRQAAGRGLQLLFYSVGIGQISSEVPQNLSASRPQDRQFILSSKKLLLSDSGFYLCAWSLRENSPLHFGNGTRLTVT.

This chain joins TRBV9 and TRBJ2-1, with 9 bases fitting TRBD1. The CDR3 is 15 residues long. The junction had 5 bases not matched to a gene; V was cut back by 3 bases and J by 4 bases. The germline V gene has CDR1 SGDLS and CDR2 YYNGEE. CDR3 region: CASSAQGAPYNEQFF. The CDR3 DNA is TGTGCCAGCAGCGCACAGGGGGCACCTTACAATGAGCAGTTCTTC.

V usage is TRBV20-1 and J usage is TRBJ2-3; the match to TRBD1 covers 8 bases. Looked up from germline, CDR1 is DFQATT and CDR2 is SNEGSKA (reference sequence). The CDR3 extends over 13 amino acids. The V gene end was trimmed by 5 bases and the J gene end by 2 bases; junction bases not matched to a gene: 3. The CDR3 nucleotides read TGCAGTGCTCTGGGACAGGCCACAGATACGCAGTATTTT. This codes for CSALGQATDTQYF.

This clonotype occurred once. The chain couples TRBV2 to TRBJ2-5; 8 bases map to TRBD1. The germline V gene encodes CDR1 SNHLY and CDR2 FYNNEI. The CDR3 length is 15 residues. Trimming cost V 2 bases and J 4 bases; bases outside gene matches: 6. The CDR3 DNA sequence: TGTGCCAGCAGTGAACGGACAGGGTACCGAGAGACCCAGTACTTC. Its translation is CASSERTGYRETQYF.

The V and J genes are TRBV6-5 and TRBJ1-6, with D tentatively TRBD1 (5 bases). Germline CDR1 is MNHEY and CDR2 is SVGAGI. V gave up 0 bases and J gave up 10 bases, with 10 bases separating them. This CDR3 is 14 amino acids long. CDR3 residues: CASSYSSGDSPLHF. CDR3 coding DNA: TGTGCCAGCAGTTACTCCTCCGGGGACTCACCCCTCCACTTT.

This clonotype was seen a handful of times. V usage is TRBV6-1 and J usage is TRBJ2-1; 9 positions match TRBD2. CDR3 length equals 12 residues. Per the germline V gene, CDR1 is MNHNS and CDR2 is SASEGT. V was clipped by 10 bases and J by 7 bases; unmatched bases: 5. CDR3 sequence reads: CATRLAVNEQFF. CDR3 in DNA: TGTGCCACCCGACTAGCGGTTAATGAGCAGTTCTTC.

CDR3 nucleotide sequence: TGTGCCAGCAGTGATGGTACCGGGAATGAGCAGTTCTTC. Its translation: CASSDGTGNEQFF. V gene TRBV2 combines with J gene TRBJ2-1, with D unclear. This CDR3 region has 13 residues. V was pared by 3 bases and J by 7 bases, with 10 bases between. Per germline, CDR1 SNHLY and CDR2 FYNNEI. The full variable domain, completed using reference TRBV2 and TRBJ2-1, is EPEVTQTPSHQVTQMGQEVILRCVPISNHLYFYWYRQILGQKVEFLVSFYNNEISEKSEIFDDQFSVERPDGSNFTLKIRSTKLEDSAMYFCASSDGTGNEQFFGPGTRLTVL.